The rows below give T cell receptor beta chains drawn from one sample of a study of graft-versus-host responses after intestinal transplantation. Generated by immunoSEQ multiplex PCR, the TCRdb table keeps only in-frame clones and is missing some. The sample lists 15,000 to 20,000 clones, 80% to 90% occurring once. The material sequenced was PBMCs, taken approximately 3.5 months after intestinal transplant. The origin of the receptors is a human patient who received an intestinal transplant, so some T cells may come from the graft donor. The CDR3 runs from the conserved cysteine through the conserved F or W. The D gene is left open where the match is weak. Where a row states a size, it is once, few, many or the class of an expanded clone; other rows omit it.

>NA|10|NA|TRBJ1-2|TRBV10-2
TGCGCCAGCAGGGACTATGGCTACACCTTC
CASRDYGYTF
>once|14|TRBD1|TRBJ2-7|TRBV28
TGTGCCAGCAGCCTTGACAGGGCATACTACGAGCAGTACTTC
CASSLDRAYYEQYF
>NA|14|NA|TRBJ2-1|TRBV11-2
TGTGCCAGCAGCTTAGAACTCGGGGACCGGGAGCAGTTCTTC
CASSLELGDREQFF
>NA|14|TRBD2|TRBJ2-1|TRBV19
TGTGCCAGTAGTATGCTAGCGGGAGGTAATGAGCAGTTCTTC
CASSMLAGGNEQFF
>NA|15|NA|TRBJ1-6|TRBV5-6
TGTGCCAGCAGCTTGGGAGTGTCCTATAATTCACCCCTCCACTTT
CASSLGVSYNSPLHF
>NA|13|NA|TRBJ1-4|TRBV7-8
TGTGCCAGCAGCTTAGGCCACAGGGAAAAACTGTTTTTT
CASSLGHREKLFF
>NA|13|TRBD2|TRBJ2-7|TRBV27
TGTGCCAGCAGCATAGCGGGAGAATTCGAGCAGTACTTC
CASSIAGEFEQYF
>NA|15|NA|TRBJ1-2|TRBV28
TGTGCCAGCAGTTCAACGGACACGGGCGGCTATGGCTACACCTTC
CASSSTDTGGYGYTF
>NA|15|TRBD2|TRBJ2-1|TRBV5-1
TGCGCCAGCAGCTTGCCAGCGGGACGTTACAATGAGCAGTTCTTC
CASSLPAGRYNEQFF
>NA|13|NA|TRBJ2-1|TRBV6-9
TGTGCCAGCAGTTCCGAGGACTACAATGAGCAGTTCTTC
CASSSEDYNEQFF
>NA|15|NA|TRBJ1-3|TRBV4-1
TGCGCCAGCAGCCCCCTACAGGGAGCTGGAAACACCATATATTTT
CASSPLQGAGNTIYF
>NA|14|TRBD2|TRBJ2-3|TRBV6-1
TGTGCCAGCGGGGGGGGAGGGAGCACAGATACGCAGTATTTT
CASGGGGSTDTQYF
>NA|18|NA|TRBJ2-5|TRBV7-6
TGTGCCAGCAGCCTCCAATTCGGTGAAGCCGAGACTCCAGAGACCCAGTACTTC
CASSLQFGEAETPETQYF
>NA|13|TRBD1|TRBJ2-1|TRBV6-5
TGTGCCAGCCAGGGGGCGGCCTACAATGAGCAGTTCTTC
CASQGAAYNEQFF
>NA|12|TRBD1|TRBJ1-1|TRBV4-2
TGTGCCAGCAGTCTTGGACAGGTCGAAGCTTTCTTT
CASSLGQVEAFF
>once|16|NA|TRBJ2-3|TRBV5-4
TGTGCCAGCAGCTTAACCAGCGGGTTCCGAACAGATACGCAGTATTTT
CASSLTSGFRTDTQYF
>NA|13|NA|TRBJ2-5|TRBV7-2
TGTGCCAGCAGCCGCGAGCCTTGGGAGACCCAGTACTTC
CASSREPWETQYF
>NA|20|TRBD1|TRBJ2-1|TRBV27
TGTGCCAGCAGATCCCCGGTCCGGGACAGGGGCTCCAGCTCCTACAATGAGCAGTTCTTC
CASRSPVRDRGSSSYNEQFF
>NA|21|NA|TRBJ2-1|TRBV5-1
TGCGCCAGCAGAGGGGTGGTCGCTGATCGAGCGGGACACTACTCCTACAATGAGCAGTTCTTC
CASRGVVADRAGHYSYNEQFF
>NA|15|NA|TRBJ2-5|TRBV6-9
TGTGCCAGCAGCCGTTCCAGCGGCGTCCAAGAGACCCAGTACTTC
CASSRSSGVQETQYF
>NA|15|TRBD2|TRBJ2-1|TRBV5-1
TGCGCCAGCAGCTTGGCCATAGCGGGAGGGAATGAGCAGTTCTTC
CASSLAIAGGNEQFF
>NA|13|NA|TRBJ2-3|TRBV2
TGTGCCAGCAGTGTGACCAAGCGGGATACGCAGTATTTT
CASSVTKRDTQYF
>NA|17|TRBD2|TRBJ2-2|TRBV9
TGTGCCAGCAGGGGGACTAGCGGGAGTGGAGGGGCCGGGGAGCTGTTTTTT
CASRGTSGSGGAGELFF
>NA|14|NA|TRBJ1-4|TRBV25-1
TGTGCCAGCAGACAATCGACAGGAGGCGAAAAACTGTTTTTT
CASRQSTGGEKLFF
>few|13|NA|TRBJ1-5|TRBV12-1
TGTGCCAGCAGCTTTGCGCAGAATCAGCCCCAGCATTTT
CASSFAQNQPQHF
>NA|16|TRBD2|TRBJ2-5|TRBV25-1
TGTGCCAGCCCTGCCACGCGACGAGCGGGACAAGAGACCCAGTACTTC
CASPATRRAGQETQYF
>NA|14|NA|TRBJ1-5|TRBV28
TGTGCCATCCAAATGGGGGATAGCAATCAGCCCCAGCATTTT
CAIQMGDSNQPQHF
>NA|14|TRBD1|TRBJ1-1|TRBV10-3
TGTGCCACTCAGCGCGGACAGGGGGCCACTGAAGCTTTCTTT
CATQRGQGATEAFF
>NA|14|NA|TRBJ2-4|TRBV6-1
TGTGCCAGCAGTGATGCCCCAGGGAAAAACATTCAGTACTTC
CASSDAPGKNIQYF
>once|15|NA|TRBJ2-3|TRBV7-2
TGTGCCAGCAGCTTATGCGACCCTGACACAGATACGCAGTATTTT
CASSLCDPDTDTQYF
>once|14|NA|TRBJ1-2|TRBV7-2
TGTGCCAGCAGCTTACCAGGTCGAGGTATATCCTACACCTTC
CASSLPGRGISYTF
>once|14|NA|TRBJ2-1|TRBV15
TGTGCCACCAGCAGAGGACAGGCAGACAATGAGCAGTTCTTC
CATSRGQADNEQFF
>NA|15|TRBD1|TRBJ1-2|TRBV4-1
TGCGCCAGCAGCCAAGACGGACAGGATATCTATGGCTACACCTTC
CASSQDGQDIYGYTF
>NA|14|TRBD2|TRBJ2-7|TRBV5-1
TGCGCCAGCAGCGAGGGGAGGGAGGCTTACGAGCAGTACTTC
CASSEGREAYEQYF
>NA|13|NA|TRBJ2-3|TRBV19
TGTGCCAGTAGTATAATGGAGGGGGATACGCAGTATTTT
CASSIMEGDTQYF
>NA|17|TRBD1|TRBJ1-2|TRBV4-3
TGCGCCAGCAGCCAAGATCCCGGTGGACTCGACAGGGGAGGCTACACCTTC
CASSQDPGGLDRGGYTF
>NA|17|TRBD2|TRBJ2-7|TRBV27
TGTGCCAGCAGTTCAGCTCCGGGACTAGCGGGAGGCTACGAGCAGTACTTC
CASSSAPGLAGGYEQYF